The clone carrying this T cell receptor (beta chain) was found a few times. Its antigen is not identified. The source of the sample is a study of cytomegalovirus exposure and HLA in healthy donors. Study-level findings and limits: The study flagged approximately 180 TCR beta chains as cytomegalovirus-associated. Roughly uniform depth of sequencing across donors was assumed in presence/absence analyses. Earlier findings revealed that most TCR beta V segments proved productive either about 87% or about 30% of the time. In a later analysis, HLA-C alleles had the fewest associated TCRs, DRB1 alleles the most.

In germline, CDR1 is SGHVS, CDR2 FNYEAQ. V was trimmed by 5 bases and J by 3 bases, leaving 17 bases between them. The CDR3 consists of 15 residues. PCR was performed using 60 Vbeta and 13 Jbeta primers. Sequencing used immunoSEQ multiplex PCR; TCRdb keeps in-frame clones, though not all of them. Here the sample spans approximately 99,000 clones, over 75% being singletons. The sequenced material came from PBMCs. This chain connects TRBV7-6 to TRBJ2-7, with D possibly TRBD2 on 5 matching bases. The clonotype originates from a middle-aged man in good health and CMV-seropositive. The CDR3, as DNA: TGTGCCAGCAGCCTATCGGGGTCCAGCTACTACGAGCAGTACTTC. The encoded protein is CASSLSGSSYYEQYF.